Listed below are T cell receptor beta chains from one sample, sequenced in a study of control samples from healthy donors and cancer patients. Only in-frame clones appear in the TCRdb table, and some are missing; sequencing was by immunoSEQ multiplex PCR. The table shows some 120,000 clones, with over 75% occurring only once. The sample taken for sequencing was blood. The origin of the receptors is a middle-aged man in good health. Each CDR3 is given with its conserved first and last residue. The D gene is left open where the match is weak. Not all rows give a size; the values are once, few, many and, for expanded clones, a class.

J	D	V	size	DNA	CDR3
TRBJ2-7	-	TRBV7-9	-	TGTGCCAGCAGCTTAGGGCAGGGGGGGATGGTCGAGCAGTACTTC	CASSLGQGGMVEQYF
TRBJ2-1	TRBD2	TRBV7-9	-	TGTGCCAGCAGCGGACGGACTAGCGGGGGGGGTTACAATGAGCAGTTCTTC	CASSGRTSGGGYNEQFF
TRBJ2-1	TRBD2	TRBV18	-	TGTGCCAGCTCACCCGACATAGCGGGGGGTAAGGATGAGCAGTTCTTC	CASSPDIAGGKDEQFF
TRBJ2-7	-	TRBV12-3/TRBV12-4	-	TGTGCCAGCAGTACCGCCTACGAGCAGTACTTC	CASSTAYEQYF
TRBJ1-2	TRBD1	TRBV18	-	TGTGCCAGCTCATCCAACCCGGGACAGGGGGCTGTTTATGGCTACACCTTC	CASSSNPGQGAVYGYTF
TRBJ2-2	-	TRBV30	-	TGTGCCTGGAGTAAACAGGCCGGGGAGCTGTTTTTT	CAWSKQAGELFF
TRBJ1-5	TRBD1	TRBV30	once	TGTGCCTGGAGTGCGGGACAGGGAGATCAGCCCCAGCATTTT	CAWSAGQGDQPQHF
TRBJ2-5	TRBD1	TRBV4-3	few	TGCGCCAGCAGCCAAGATTTGGACAGGGGAGTAGAGACCCAGTACTTC	CASSQDLDRGVETQYF
TRBJ1-1	-	TRBV10-2	medium-sized	TGCGCCAGCAGTGACGGCCGTATGAACACTGAAGCTTTCTTT	CASSDGRMNTEAFF
TRBJ2-1	TRBD1	TRBV24-1	-	TGTGCCACCAGTGCTACCGGGACAGGGGGGGGTGAGCAGTTCTTC	CATSATGTGGGEQFF
TRBJ2-5	TRBD2	TRBV24-1	-	TGTGCCACCAGTGAAACGACTAGCGGGGACGGCGAGACCCAGTACTTC	CATSETTSGDGETQYF
TRBJ1-1	-	TRBV21-1	-	TGTGCCAGCAGCAAAGAGAAGAGGACAGGGGGCAACACTGAAGCTTTCTTT	CASSKEKRTGGNTEAFF
TRBJ2-3	-	TRBV4-3	-	TGCGCCAGCAGCCAAGTTGGTCAGGCAGGGCGGAGTGATACGCAGTATTTT	CASSQVGQAGRSDTQYF
TRBJ2-7	-	TRBV10-3	-	TGTGCCATCAGTGACACCTGGACACGGTTCTACGAGCAGTACTTC	CAISDTWTRFYEQYF
TRBJ1-1	-	TRBV3-1/TRBV3-2	-	TGTGCCAGCAGCCAAGTGGGAGGAGGGCTCACTGAAGCTTTCTTT	CASSQVGGGLTEAFF
TRBJ2-1	-	TRBV29-1	few	TGCAGCGTGCAATCCTGGGCGGCCTACAATGAGCAGTTCTTC	CSVQSWAAYNEQFF
TRBJ1-4	-	TRBV11-3	-	TGTGCCAGCAGCTTAGGAGGCGCAGGGCCTATCGAACTGTTTTTT	CASSLGGAGPIELFF